The rows below give T cell receptor beta chains drawn from one sample of a study of CD8+CD57+ T cells in acquired aplastic anemia. From the reads, TCRdb called clonotypes with MiXCR, one entry per CDR3 protein. The sample yields hundreds of thousands of distinct CDR3 sequences, about two thirds seen once. Material for sequencing was sorted CD4+, CD8+, or CD8+CD57+ T cells (not recorded which) from PBMCs. The receptors were gathered from a human donor in good health, serving as a control. Both conserved end residues are part of each CDR3. D genes are given only for firm matches. Clone size, where shown, is once, few, many, or a class for clones that have expanded.

size: NA; D: TRBD2; V: TRBV5-1; J: TRBJ2-5; CDR3: CASSLGQTSGRETQYF; DNA: TGCGCCAGCAGCTTGGGACAGACTAGCGGACGAGAGACCCAGTACTTC
size: NA; D: NA; V: TRBV7-2; J: TRBJ2-3; CDR3: CASSLAGADTQNFYF; DNA: TGTGCCAGCAGCTTAGCGGGTGCAGATACGCAGAATTTTTATTTT
size: few; D: TRBD2; V: TRBV29-1; J: TRBJ2-5; CDR3: CSQSGVETQYF; DNA: TGCAGCCAAAGCGGGGTGGAGACCCAGTACTTC
size: NA; D: TRBD2; V: TRBV7-2; J: TRBJ2-2; CDR3: CASSSKGRATAPTGELFF; DNA: TGTGCCAGCAGCTCAAAGGGGAGGGCGACGGCCCCAACCGGGGAGCTGTTTTTT
size: NA; D: NA; V: TRBV29-1; J: TRBJ2-7; CDR3: CSVEGAANPDSAYEQYF; DNA: TGCAGCGTTGAAGGGGCTGCGAACCCAGACAGTGCCTACGAGCAGTACTTC
size: many; D: TRBD2; V: TRBV24-1; J: TRBJ2-3; CDR3: CATSDSRGGADTQYF; DNA: TGTGCCACCAGTGATTCCCGGGGGGGCGCAGATACGCAGTATTTT
size: NA; D: NA; V: TRBV5-4; J: TRBJ1-5; CDR3: CASSTRTEGNQPQHF; DNA: TGCGCCAGCAGCACCCGGACAGAGGGCAATCAGCCCCAGCATTTT
size: NA; D: NA; V: TRBV7-9; J: TRBJ1-6; CDR3: CASSSPEREHSLGHF; DNA: TGTGCCAGCAGCTCACCCGAGCGCGAGCATTCCCTCGGGCACTTT
size: NA; D: NA; V: TRBV20-1; J: TRBJ2-7; CDR3: CSARQGSRTGMYTYEQYF; DNA: TGCAGTGCTAGACAGGGATCGAGAACAGGGATGTATACCTACGAGCAGTACTTC
size: NA; D: NA; V: TRBV15; J: TRBJ2-7; CDR3: CATSRDLEGSPQYF; DNA: TGTGCCACCAGCAGAGATCTGGAGGGATCACCGCAGTACTTC
size: NA; D: NA; V: TRBV11-2; J: TRBJ1-6; CDR3: CACSVKRGDSPLHF; DNA: TGTGCCTGCAGTGTTAAGAGGGGAGATTCACCCCTCCACTTT
size: NA; D: NA; V: TRBV7-2; J: TRBJ2-5; CDR3: CASSLWGVGEEYFYF; DNA: TGTGCCAGCAGCTTGTGGGGCGTGGGTGAGGAGTACTTCTACTTC
size: NA; D: NA; V: TRBV10-2; J: TRBJ2-7; CDR3: CASSEEGWQEPQYF; DNA: TGCGCCAGCAGTGAGGAGGGGTGGCAAGAGCCCCAGTACTTC
size: NA; D: TRBD1; V: TRBV29-1; J: TRBJ2-3; CDR3: CSVETGQGRTDTQYF; DNA: TGCAGCGTTGAAACGGGACAGGGCCGCACAGATACGCAGTATTTT
size: NA; D: NA; V: TRBV11-2; J: TRBJ2-5; CDR3: CASSEGGGHETQYF; DNA: TGTGCCAGCAGCGAAGGGGGGGGGCACGAGACCCAGTACTTC
size: NA; D: NA; V: TRBV7-9; J: TRBJ2-5; CDR3: CASSFGGRATQYF; DNA: TGTGCCAGCAGCTTTGGGGGAAGAGCGACCCAGTACTTC
size: NA; D: TRBD2; V: TRBV11-2; J: TRBJ2-7; CDR3: CASSLEPGLAKYEQYF; DNA: TGTGCCAGCAGCTTAGAGCCGGGACTAGCGAAATACGAGCAGTACTTC
size: NA; D: NA; V: TRBV9; J: TRBJ2-7; CDR3: CASSVAIQETQYYF; DNA: TGTGCCAGCAGCGTAGCTATACAAGAGACCCAGTACTACTTC
size: NA; D: TRBD1; V: TRBV7-2; J: TRBJ1-1; CDR3: CASSLRPGRSRGRFF; DNA: TGTGCCAGCAGCTTACGTCCCGGTAGGAGCAGGGGGCGTTTCTTT
size: once; D: NA; V: TRBV7-3; J: TRBJ1-4; CDR3: CASSRDKASNVKLFF; DNA: TGTGCCAGCAGCAGAGACAAGGCATCTAACGTAAAACTGTTTTTT
size: NA; D: NA; V: TRBV7-7; J: TRBJ2-3; CDR3: CASTQRAGWGRANTQYF; DNA: TGTGCCAGCACTCAAAGGGCAGGATGGGGACGCGCAAACACGCAGTATTTT
size: few; D: NA; V: TRBV20-1; J: TRBJ1-2; CDR3: CSASQRTYGYTF; DNA: TGCAGTGCTAGTCAGCGGACATATGGCTACACCTTC
size: NA; D: NA; V: TRBV6-5; J: TRBJ2-2; CDR3: CASSPDGAYTGELFF; DNA: TGTGCCAGCAGCCCCGATGGGGCCTACACCGGGGAGCTGTTTTTT
size: NA; D: NA; V: TRBV15; J: TRBJ1-4; CDR3: CLCSVAADEKLFF; DNA: NA
size: NA; D: NA; V: TRBV10-1; J: TRBJ1-5; CDR3: CSIRESGGVNQPQHF; DNA: TGTTCCATCCGTGAGTCTGGTGGCGTGAATCAGCCCCAGCATTTT
size: few; D: TRBD1; V: TRBV9; J: TRBJ2-7; CDR3: CASSVRQGQYEQYF; DNA: TGTGCCAGCAGCGTAAGACAGGGGCAATACGAGCAGTACTTC
size: NA; D: NA; V: TRBV12-3/TRBV12-4; J: TRBJ1-2; CDR3: CASNSGGNYGYTF; DNA: TGTGCCAGCAATTCAGGCGGAAACTATGGCTACACCTTC
size: NA; D: NA; V: TRBV7-6; J: TRBJ2-3; CDR3: CASSLNPGSYNEQYF; DNA: TGTGCCAGCAGCCTAAACCCGGGATCCTACAATGAGCAGTATTTT
size: NA; D: NA; V: TRBV5-1; J: TRBJ1-3; CDR3: CASSFRAGLNIYF; DNA: TGCGCCAGCAGCTTCCGGGCCGGATTGAACATATATTTT
size: NA; D: TRBD1; V: TRBV19; J: TRBJ2-1; CDR3: CASSARRQGPGREQFF; DNA: TGTGCCAGTAGTGCCCGGAGACAGGGACCAGGCAGAGAGCAGTTCTTC
size: NA; D: NA; V: TRBV7-9; J: TRBJ2-5; CDR3: CASRNTYAQYF; DNA: TGTGCCAGCAGGAACACATACGCGCAGTACTTC
size: NA; D: NA; V: TRBV2; J: TRBJ2-5; CDR3: CASSGVVAARETQYF; DNA: TGTGCCAGCAGTGGAGTTGTAGCGGCGCGAGAGACCCAGTACTTC
size: NA; D: TRBD2; V: TRBV10-1; J: TRBJ2-5; CDR3: CASSESTSGLQETQYF; DNA: TGCGCCAGCAGTGAGTCGACTAGCGGTCTACAAGAGACCCAGTACTTC
size: NA; D: NA; V: TRBV2; J: TRBJ2-1; CDR3: CASSVAIGVGYNEQFF; DNA: TGTGCCAGCAGTGTAGCTATTGGCGTAGGGTACAATGAGCAGTTCTTC
size: few; D: NA; V: TRBV20-1; J: TRBJ1-2; CDR3: CSAREGTNGGYTF; DNA: TGCAGTGCTAGAGAAGGTACAAACGGAGGCTACACCTTC
size: NA; D: NA; V: TRBV4-1; J: TRBJ2-3; CDR3: CASSQAGGGADTQYF; DNA: TGCGCCAGCAGCCAAGCTGGGGGCGGGGCAGATACGCAGTATTTT
size: NA; D: TRBD1; V: TRBV25-1; J: TRBJ2-7; CDR3: CASSNRGTGAEQYF; DNA: TGTGCCAGCAGTAATCGAGGGACAGGGGCCGAGCAGTACTTC
size: NA; D: TRBD1; V: TRBV15; J: TRBJ1-5; CDR3: CATSRGDRGLDQPQHF; DNA: TGTGCCACCAGCAGAGGGGACAGGGGGCTCGATCAGCCCCAGCATTTT
size: NA; D: TRBD2; V: TRBV9; J: TRBJ2-3; CDR3: CASSPALAGYTDTQYF; DNA: TGTGCCAGCAGCCCCGCTCTAGCGGGGTACACAGATACGCAGTATTTT
size: NA; D: NA; V: TRBV20-1; J: TRBJ1-1; CDR3: CSARGGTRVTEAFF; DNA: TGCAGTGCTAGAGGTGGAACACGAGTCACTGAAGCTTTCTTT
size: few; D: NA; V: TRBV15; J: TRBJ1-1; CDR3: CATSRDRFVYTEAFF; DNA: TGTGCCACCAGCAGAGACAGGTTCGTTTACACTGAAGCTTTCTTT
size: many; D: TRBD1; V: TRBV7-2; J: TRBJ2-7; CDR3: CASSPPGQGYEQYF; DNA: TGTGCCAGCAGCCCGCCGGGACAGGGCTACGAGCAGTACTTC
size: NA; D: NA; V: TRBV5-4; J: TRBJ2-5; CDR3: CASHDRLQQTQYF; DNA: TGTGCCAGCCATGACAGGTTACAACAGACCCAGTACTTC
size: NA; D: NA; V: TRBV24-1; J: TRBJ2-1; CDR3: CATSEPRGPFGNEQFF; DNA: TGTGCCACCAGTGAGCCGCGGGGGCCCTTTGGGAATGAGCAGTTCTTC
size: NA; D: NA; V: TRBV7-2; J: TRBJ2-5; CDR3: CASSSALSRAQEIQYF; DNA: TGTGCCAGCAGCTCAGCCCTCTCCAGGGCTCAAGAGATCCAGTACTTC
size: NA; D: NA; V: TRBV11-3; J: TRBJ2-7; CDR3: CASSPLTREYEQYF; DNA: TGTGCCAGCAGTCCGCTAACCAGGGAGTACGAGCAGTACTTC
size: NA; D: TRBD1; V: TRBV7-8; J: TRBJ1-2; CDR3: CASSLNHQGGVNYGYTF; DNA: TGTGCCAGCAGCTTGAACCACCAGGGGGGGGTTAACTATGGCTACACCTTC
size: NA; D: TRBD1; V: TRBV5-1; J: TRBJ1-5; CDR3: CASSAGQDTQHF; DNA: TGCGCCAGCAGCGCGGGACAGGACACCCAGCATTTT
size: NA; D: NA; V: TRBV19; J: TRBJ2-3; CDR3: CTSSIVYSTDTQCF; DNA: TGTACCAGTAGTATAGTTTATTCGACAGATACGCAGTGTTTT
size: NA; D: NA; V: TRBV12-3/TRBV12-4; J: TRBJ2-7; CDR3: CASSRQTYEQYF; DNA: TGTGCCAGCAGTCGGCAGACCTACGAGCAGTACTTC
size: NA; D: NA; V: TRBV5-5; J: TRBJ1-6; CDR3: CASSLNVRNSPLHF; DNA: TGTGCCAGCAGCCTCAACGTGCGTAATTCACCCCTCCACTTT
size: few; D: NA; V: TRBV25-1; J: TRBJ1-6; CDR3: CASSDHTPADSPLHF; DNA: TGTGCCAGCAGTGATCACACTCCGGCGGATTCACCCCTCCACTTT
size: NA; D: NA; V: TRBV2; J: TRBJ2-1; CDR3: CASSLAGRHNEPFF; DNA: TGTGCCAGCAGCCTGGCAGGGCGACACAATGAGCCGTTCTTC
size: NA; D: NA; V: TRBV5-4; J: TRBJ1-2; CDR3: CASSSAGDLGDGYTF; DNA: TGTGCCAGCAGCTCTGCGGGAGACTTAGGAGATGGCTACACCTTC
size: many; D: NA; V: TRBV20-1; J: TRBJ2-7; CDR3: CSARSRSSYEQYF; DNA: TGCAGTGCTAGGTCGAGGAGCTCCTACGAGCAGTACTTC